The sequence of this TCR beta chain was determined in a study of blood T cell repertoires in COVID-19. The CDR3 has 11 amino acids. From germline, CDR1 is MGHRA and CDR2 YSYEKL. With V trimmed by 10 bases and J by 10 bases, 6 bases remained unmatched. Measured with immunoSEQ multiplex PCR; TCRdb has only the in-frame clones, and not every one. The repertoire holds approximately 240,000 clones, 87% seen once, with less than 15% in the top ten. The material sequenced was peripheral blood. The TCR sequence derives from a woman aged 18-35 years who had recovered from COVID-19. The gene calls are TRBV4-1 and TRBJ2-1; 8 positions match TRBD1. This CDR3 is CATERTGEQFF. CDR3 nucleotide sequence: TGCGCCACGGAACGGACAGGGGAGCAGTTCTTC.